These 2 T cell receptor beta chains were all obtained from the same sample, sequenced in a study of human T cells and chemical hapten exposure. The time point is: patch test 1, 2 weeks after DPC sensitization. Treatment of the sample: therapeutic diphenylcyclopropenone sensitization with weekly scalp DPC. TCRdb recomputed calls from the RACE reads with MiXCR, one row per CDR3 protein. The repertoire consists of some 350,000 distinct CDR3 sequences, with 5.5% to 8% occurring once and the leading ten covering approximately 8.9%. Sample: whole blood, taken in connection with sensitization to the hapten diphenylcyclopropenone (DPC). Receptor source: a woman between 18 and 29 years old with alopecia areata. Some clones in this sample may be carry-over from other donors' samples.

The chain recombines TRBV4-3 with TRBJ1-5; D is possibly TRBD1 (5 bases). V shed 3 bases and J shed 2 bases, with 11 bases lying between them. CDR3 length equals 15 residues. CDR1 is LGHNA, CDR2 YSLEER, per germline. CDR3 nucleotides: TGCGCCAGCAGCCAGGGGGTTTCGGGCAATCAGCCCCAGCATTTT. Its translation: CASSQGVSGNQPQHF.

This clonotype turned up a few times. This chain connects TRBV4-1 to TRBJ2-7; 8 bases map to TRBD2. With V trimmed by 2 bases and J by 3 bases, 6 bases remained unmatched. The V gene's germline CDR1 is MGHRA and CDR2 YSYEKL. The CDR3 loop spans 15 amino acids. This CDR3 is CASSQKAGTSYEQYF. The CDR3 DNA reads TGCGCCAGCAGCCAAAAAGCCGGGACTAGCTACGAGCAGTACTTC.